Sequencing of this T cell receptor beta chain was carried out in a study of beta chain features in type 1 diabetes. Sorting gave populations that all exceeded 95% purity. Expressed TCRB transcripts were sequenced, since all the RNA that had been isolated was reverse transcribed. Profiled with immunoSEQ multiplex PCR; TCRdb holds only in-frame clones, not every one. This table holds about 53,000 clones, roughly 63% found once. General study points: For Type 1 diabetes patients, all four CD4+ subsets carried TCRB CDR3s that were moderately but significantly shorter.

This clone was found a few times. Its specificity is unknown. The junction shows a germline mismatch at one end, possibly a read error. Germline CDR1 reads GTSNPN; CDR2 reads SVGIG (reference sequence). This CDR3 spans 11 amino acids. This sequence originates from a woman younger than 45 with type 1 diabetes. The chain couples TRBV30 to TRBJ2-1, with 9 bases lining up with TRBD1. The material sequenced was stem cell memory CD4+ T cells from blood. CDR3 coding DNA: TGTGCCTGGAGTACCGGGACAGGGTTTATCTTC. This codes for CAWSTGTGFIF.